A selection of T cell receptor beta chains follows, all from one sample in a study of identical twins. Using its own MiXCR run on the 5' RACE reads, TCRdb lists one record per CDR3 protein. The repertoire holds 1.5 million to 2 million distinct CDR3 sequences, with less than 40% as singletons. The source material was cord blood. These receptors were obtained from a newborn girl in good health. CDR3s leave out the opening cysteine and the closing phenylalanine or tryptophan.

CDR3aa	v_gene	j_gene
ASSLGTVGYSNQPQH	TRBV7-9	TRBJ1-5
ASSLAGTREAF	TRBV7-9	TRBJ1-1
SALGGSYNEQY	TRBV29-1	.
ASSLYTSGDNEQF	TRBV27	TRBJ2-1
ASKSLVRAGHKAF	TRBV6-2/TRBV6-3	TRBJ1-1
ASSATGTGDYEQY	TRBV27	TRBJ2-7
ASSLTVDYGYT	TRBV5-1	TRBJ1-2
ATSDAGTNSPLH	TRBV24-1	TRBJ1-6
ASSPAGVRYGYT	TRBV12-3/TRBV12-4	TRBJ1-2
GARDRGNPTNYGYT	TRBV20-1	TRBJ1-2
ASSLRWGTSYEQY	TRBV5-1	TRBJ2-7
AISEWRGTDTQY	TRBV10-3	TRBJ2-3
ASSLALAGVTDTQY	TRBV7-2	TRBJ2-3
ATRDRGEAF	TRBV24-1	TRBJ1-1
ASRWGSGNTEAF	TRBV12-3/TRBV12-4	TRBJ1-1
ASSWTPPGGGKNIQY	TRBV5-8	TRBJ2-4
ASSLGRRLASNEQF	TRBV5-1	TRBJ2-1
AIHNSGREQY	TRBV10-3	TRBJ2-7
ASSFNWDTSIYEQY	TRBV11-2	TRBJ2-7
ASAGPGKYEQY	TRBV14	TRBJ2-7
ASSLFWDRMNTEAF	TRBV28	TRBJ1-1
SAPQGANTEAF	TRBV20-1	TRBJ1-1
ASSHRGGTPPYNEQF	TRBV6-1	TRBJ2-1
SAPNLAGAADTQY	TRBV20-1	TRBJ2-3
ASSPRPRRKTSGYYEQY	TRBV4-2	TRBJ2-7
ASSSRPAGWSSYNSPLH	TRBV5-1	TRBJ1-6
ASSFLRLGEQY	TRBV13	TRBJ2-7
SARGYTEAF	TRBV20-1	TRBJ1-1
AIRAERENYGYT	TRBV10-3	TRBJ1-2
ASSERCEQY	TRBV25-1	TRBJ2-7
ASSFRTGAAKNIQY	TRBV12-3/TRBV12-4	TRBJ2-4
SARDLGTRSTNEKLF	TRBV20-1	TRBJ1-4